This TCR beta chain is from a study of human T cells and chemical hapten exposure. Overall study context: Weekly scalp doses of diphenylcyclopropenone were given to patients during the roughly 24-week study.

Trimming took 6 bases from V and 5 from J, leaving 7 bases between them. The germline CDR1 and CDR2 sequences are SQVTM and ANQGSEA. The CDR3 runs to 10 residues. Time point defined: patch test 1, 2 weeks after DPC sensitization. Treatment meaning: therapeutic diphenylcyclopropenone sensitization with weekly scalp DPC. Prior to each patch test being applied, blood was drawn. Donors, patients with alopecia ranging from 18 to 70 years old and judged suitable for DPC, provided samples. This clonotype was counted ten times or more. MiXCR, applied by TCRdb to the RACE reads, yields one record per CDR3 protein. Here the sample spans roughly 190,000 distinct CDR3 sequences, under 25% being singletons.

The clonotype originates from a woman aged 45-60 years with alopecia areata. Some clones in this sample may be carry-over from other donors' samples. The specimen was whole blood, collected in connection with sensitization to the hapten diphenylcyclopropenone (DPC). The chain is built from TRBV29-1 and TRBJ2-5; unclear D gene. CDR3: CSVHEETQYF. DNA of the CDR3: TGCAGCGTCCACGAGGAGACCCAGTACTTC.